These T cell receptor beta chains were read from a single sample in a study of blood T cell repertoires in COVID-19. Using immunoSEQ multiplex PCR, the repertoire was profiled, and TCRdb retains in-frame clones only, with some absent. The table records about 98,000 clones, roughly 80% of them present only once. The specimen sequenced was peripheral blood. Receptors originate from a man between 65 and 80 years old with active or convalescent COVID-19. The CDR3 runs from the conserved cysteine through the conserved F or W. A D gene is named only where the DNA matches it firmly. Clone size is stated in some rows and not others, as once, few, many or a class when expanded.

D gene | J gene | clone size | V gene | CDR3 DNA | CDR3 protein
TRBD1 | TRBJ1-1 | NA | TRBV2 | TGTGCCAGCAGAGTGGGGGGTAACAGGGGGTACACTGAAGCTTTCTTT | CASRVGGNRGYTEAFF
NA | TRBJ2-3 | NA | TRBV28 | TGTGCCAGCAGTTCGACCGACTCCACAGATACGCAGTATTTT | CASSSTDSTDTQYF
NA | TRBJ2-5 | NA | TRBV6-6 | TGTGCCAGCAGTTACTCGAAAAGCGGAGAGACCCAGTACTTC | CASSYSKSGETQYF
TRBD1 | TRBJ1-2 | NA | TRBV19 | TGTGCCAGTAGTGGGGGACAGGAAGCACTGCCCTATGGCTACACCTTC | CASSGGQEALPYGYTF
NA | TRBJ1-2 | NA | TRBV2 | TGTGCCACTTCACCAGGGGACTATGGCTACACCTTC | CATSPGDYGYTF
NA | TRBJ2-2 | NA | TRBV4-3 | TGCGCCAGCAGCCCTTATAGTTCGAGTGGCACCGGGGAGCTGTTTTTT | CASSPYSSSGTGELFF
NA | TRBJ1-5 | NA | TRBV16 | TGTGCCAGCAGCCCTACTCCGGGGGGGAATCAGCCCCAGCATTTT | CASSPTPGGNQPQHF
NA | TRBJ2-2 | NA | TRBV7-9 | TGTGCCAGCAGCCGACAGGCGAACACCGGGGAGCTGTTTTTT | CASSRQANTGELFF
NA | TRBJ1-1 | once | TRBV5-1 | TGCGCCAGCAGCTATGTGACAGGCGAGAACACTGAAGCTTTCTTT | CASSYVTGENTEAFF
NA | TRBJ2-7 | NA | TRBV4-3 | TGCGCCAGCAGCCCCCCCGACAGGCACGAGCAGTACTTC | CASSPPDRHEQYF
NA | TRBJ1-4 | NA | TRBV18 | TGTGCCAGCTCACCGTCGCGAACAGGAAATGAAAAACTGTTTTTT | CASSPSRTGNEKLFF
TRBD2 | TRBJ2-1 | NA | TRBV5-1 | TGCGCCAGCAGCTTTTCCCTAGCGGGGGCTAATGAGCAGTTCTTC | CASSFSLAGANEQFF
TRBD1 | TRBJ1-3 | once | TRBV6-6 | TGTGCCAGCAGGATCGGGACAGGGATCGGAAACACCATATATTTT | CASRIGTGIGNTIYF
NA | TRBJ2-7 | NA | TRBV2 | TGTGCCAGCAGTGAGGGGGGGCGAGGGTACGAGCAGTACTTC | CASSEGGRGYEQYF
TRBD2 | TRBJ2-7 | NA | TRBV6-5 | TGTGCCAGCACGCTAGCGGGGTCCTACGAGCAGTACTTC | CASTLAGSYEQYF
TRBD2 | TRBJ2-1 | NA | TRBV11-3 | TGTGCCAGCAGCTTGGACGGGACTACGATGTCGCATGAGCAGTTCTTC | CASSLDGTTMSHEQFF